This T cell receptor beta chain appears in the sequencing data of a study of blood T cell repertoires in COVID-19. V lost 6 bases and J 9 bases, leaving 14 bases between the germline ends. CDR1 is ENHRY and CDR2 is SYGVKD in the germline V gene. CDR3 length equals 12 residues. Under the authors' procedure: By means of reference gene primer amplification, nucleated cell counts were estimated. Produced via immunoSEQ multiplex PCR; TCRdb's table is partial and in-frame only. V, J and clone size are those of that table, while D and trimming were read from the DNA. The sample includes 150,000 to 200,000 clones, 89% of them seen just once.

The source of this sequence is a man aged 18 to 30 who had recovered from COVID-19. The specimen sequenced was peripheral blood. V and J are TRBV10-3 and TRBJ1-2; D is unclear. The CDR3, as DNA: TGTGCCATCAGCCCCTCGGGAGCGCGCTACACCTTC. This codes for CAISPSGARYTF.